This T cell receptor (beta chain) was obtained from a study of blood T cells in healthy people across ages. The study recruited healthy Caucasian donors from Russia who were aged about 6 to 100. Per-sample yields of isolated PBMCs were at least 7 million. PCR was performed a second time for 7 to 11 cycles using a sample-barcoded 5' primer and a J-beta primer mix. TCRdb re-derived calls from the 5' RACE reads in MiXCR, one entry per CDR3 protein. The sample consists of some 1.5 million distinct CDR3 sequences, roughly 27% of them appearing once. Study-level findings and limits: Unsorted PBMCs prevented conclusive naive versus antigen-experienced comparison. Roughly linear age-related decline in beta diversity appeared, significant by age roughly 40.

Trimming cost V 8 bases and J 5 bases; bases outside gene matches: 9. CDR1 is SNHLY and CDR2 is FYNNEI in the germline V gene. CDR3 length equals 14 residues. Worth noting for this clonotype: The antigen is not known.

The chain links TRBV2 to TRBJ2-7; TRBD1 matches at 10 bases. The sequenced sample was blood. This TCR was recovered from a young woman in good health. The CDR3, as DNA: TGTGCCAGCGGACGGGACAGGGGTTTCCACGAGCAGTACTTC. It translates to CASGRDRGFHEQYF.